The 15 T cell receptor beta chains given below trace back to one sample, sequenced in a study of identical twins. One entry per CDR3 protein, called by TCRdb with MiXCR from the 5' RACE reads. The data show approximately 220,000 distinct CDR3 sequences, 7.5% seen once. This sample also appeared in a second study, on yellow fever vaccine responses in identical twins.

Sequencing was carried out using memory (CD45RO+) T cells sorted from blood. Receptors were obtained from a woman between 18 and 29 years old in good health.

This clonotype has a handful of counts. The chain couples TRBV2 to TRBJ2-7; 7 nucleotides agree with TRBD1. The V segment lost 3 bases and the J segment 3 bases; nucleotides outside the gene matches: 5. Germline values: CDR1 SNHLY, CDR2 FYNNEI. This CDR3 is built from 14 residues. The CDR3 bases are TGTGCCAGCAGTGATATGGGACAGCTCTACGAGCAGTACTTC. Translating gives CASSDMGQLYEQYF.

This sequence joins TRBV6-5 and TRBJ2-3; D gene uncertain. Trimming removed 2 bases from V and 5 bases from J, with 8 bases in between. CDR1 is MNHEY, CDR2 SVGAGI, per germline. This CDR3 comprises 13 residues. Here the CDR3 DNA reads TGTGCCAGCAGTTACGGATTGGGAGATACGCAGTATTTT. It is translated as CASSYGLGDTQYF.

This clonotype was seen at least ten times. This chain links TRBV9 with TRBJ2-7, with 7 bases identical to TRBD2. This CDR3 is 16 amino acids long. V lost 0 bases, J lost 5 bases, and 11 bases stayed unmatched. The V gene's germline CDR1 is SGDLS and CDR2 YYNGEE. The CDR3 here is CASSVEVWRERHEQYF. CDR3 bases: TGTGCCAGCAGCGTAGAGGTGTGGCGGGAGCGGCACGAGCAGTACTTC.

This clonotype was seen ten or more times. This chain links TRBV28 with TRBJ2-1; D may be TRBD2 (6 bases). V lost 6 bases, J lost 4 bases, and 16 bases lay in between. Looked up from germline, CDR1 is MDHEN and CDR2 is SYDVKM. There are 15 residues in the CDR3. This CDR3 is CASSPPGREYNEQFF. DNA of the CDR3: TGTGCCAGCAGCCCCCCCGGGAGAGAATACAATGAGCAGTTCTTC.

This clonotype was seen a few times. The chain couples TRBV6-2 or TRBV6-3 to TRBJ1-1; a possible D gene is TRBD1 (5 bases). Germline V gene sequence: CDR1 MNHEY, CDR2 SVGEGT. V was trimmed by 6 bases and J by 0 bases, leaving 8 bases between them. The CDR3 spans 13 residues. The CDR3 here is CASRLGVNTEAFF. CDR3 DNA sequence: TGTGCCAGCAGATTAGGGGTGAACACTGAAGCTTTCTTT.

This clonotype showed up many times. V usage is TRBV7-9 and J usage is TRBJ1-2, with 8 bases matching TRBD1. Trimming cost V 5 bases and J 3 bases; bases outside gene matches: 2. The CDR3 contains 13 residues. Germline CDR1 reads SEHNR; CDR2 reads FQNEAQ (reference sequence). CDR3 residues: CASSPGQDYGYTF. DNA of the CDR3: TGTGCCAGCAGCCCGGGACAGGACTATGGCTACACCTTC.

This clonotype was seen a few times. The genes are TRBV18 and TRBJ1-6; 8 nucleotides match TRBD1. The ends lost 6 bases at V and 14 bases at J; junction bases unmatched: 12. The CDR3 consists of 14 residues. The germline CDR1 and CDR2 sequences are KGHSH and LQKENI. The CDR3 reads CASSPGTGVPTLHF. For the CDR3, the DNA is TGTGCCAGCTCCCCCGGGACAGGTGTTCCCACCCTCCACTTT.

This clonotype was seen a few times. The genes are TRBV6-1 and TRBJ1-6; 7 bases align to TRBD1. Germline CDR1 and CDR2: MNHNS and SASEGT. Unmatched junction bases numbered 14, after V lost 5 bases and J lost 10 bases. The CDR3 consists of 16 residues. The CDR3 DNA reads as TGTGCCAGCAGTCAGACCTCGACAGGGAGACGGTCACCCCTCCACTTT. Translating it yields CASSQTSTGRRSPLHF.

The sample holds many counts of this clonotype. The rearrangement joins TRBV10-3 to TRBJ2-2; unclear D gene. The CDR3 loop spans 13 amino acids. The germline V and J ends were trimmed by 6 bases and 0 bases, with 5 bases remaining between them. Germline CDR1 ENHRY, CDR2 SYGVKD. The CDR3 coding sequence is TGTGCCATCAGCGACTCGAACACCGGGGAGCTGTTTTTT. This sequence encodes CAISDSNTGELFF.

The sample holds a few counts of this clonotype. This chain uses TRBV6-1 with TRBJ2-5; 11 bases are a match to TRBD1. CDR1 is MNHNS and CDR2 is SASEGT in the germline V gene. This CDR3 comprises 14 residues. With V trimmed by 5 bases and J by 8 bases, 7 bases remained unmatched. The CDR3 DNA is TGTGCCAGCAGTCATATGGACAGGGGGCTTACCCAGTACTTC. This translates into CASSHMDRGLTQYF.

This clonotype was observed at least ten times. The genes are TRBV12-3 or TRBV12-4 and TRBJ2-1; D tentatively reads TRBD1 or TRBD2 (5 bases each). V lost 6 bases and J 10 bases, leaving 13 bases between the germline ends. This CDR3 spans 12 amino acids. As DNA, the CDR3 is TGTGCCAGCAGCCCTTACGAGGGGGAGCAGTTCTTC. Translating it yields CASSPYEGEQFF.

At least ten counts were recorded for this clonotype. The chain combines TRBV27 with TRBJ1-5, with D perhaps matching TRBD1 (6 bases). The CDR3 runs 14 residues. Germline V gene lookup returns CDR1 MNHEY and CDR2 SMNVEV (reference sequence). Trimming removed 7 bases at V and 5 bases at J, with 15 bases between. The CDR3 is CASTRPGTHQPQHF. The CDR3 region has the DNA TGTGCCAGCACTCGTCCCGGGACACATCAGCCCCAGCATTTT.

The chain employs TRBV5-1 and TRBJ2-3; 8 nucleotides line up with TRBD2. V lost 5 bases, J lost 2 bases, and 4 bases stayed unmatched. Germline V gene lookup returns CDR1 SGHRS and CDR2 YFSETQ. The CDR3 runs to 14 residues. As DNA, the CDR3 is TGCGCCAGCAGGTCGGGGGGGCCCACAGATACGCAGTATTTT. This translates into CASRSGGPTDTQYF.

This clonotype was recorded at least ten times. V gene TRBV4-3 combines with J gene TRBJ2-2; no clear D. This CDR3 is built from 14 residues. Germline V gene sequence: CDR1 LGHNA, CDR2 YSLEER. Trimming cost V 4 bases and J 3 bases, with 9 bases left between them. For the CDR3, the DNA is TGCGCCAGCAGCCGTATAGTTTACACCGGGGAGCTGTTTTTT. Translated, it gives CASSRIVYTGELFF.

V usage is TRBV20-1 and J usage is TRBJ2-3; maybe TRBD1 (6 bases). The CDR3 has 13 residues. CDR1 is DFQATT and CDR2 is SNEGSKA in the germline V gene (reference sequence). V shed 6 bases and J shed 1 base, with 11 bases lying between them. CDR3: CSAEGQRTDTQYF. In DNA form, the CDR3 reads TGCAGTGCGGAAGGACAGCGCACAGATACGCAGTATTTT.